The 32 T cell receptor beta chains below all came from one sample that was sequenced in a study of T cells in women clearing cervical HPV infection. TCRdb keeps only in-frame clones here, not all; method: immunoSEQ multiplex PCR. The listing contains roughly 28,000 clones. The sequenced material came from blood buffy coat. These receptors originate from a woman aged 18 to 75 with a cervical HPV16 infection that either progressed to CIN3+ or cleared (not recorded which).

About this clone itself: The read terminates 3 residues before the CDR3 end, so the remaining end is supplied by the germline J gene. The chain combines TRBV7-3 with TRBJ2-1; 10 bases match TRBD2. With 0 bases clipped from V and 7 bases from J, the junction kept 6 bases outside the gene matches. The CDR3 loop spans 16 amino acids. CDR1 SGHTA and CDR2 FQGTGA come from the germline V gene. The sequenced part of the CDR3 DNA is TGTGCCAGCAGCTTAACCCTAGCGGGAGTCGGTAATGAG. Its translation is CASSLTLAGVGNE. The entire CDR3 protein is CASSLTLAGVGNEQFF.

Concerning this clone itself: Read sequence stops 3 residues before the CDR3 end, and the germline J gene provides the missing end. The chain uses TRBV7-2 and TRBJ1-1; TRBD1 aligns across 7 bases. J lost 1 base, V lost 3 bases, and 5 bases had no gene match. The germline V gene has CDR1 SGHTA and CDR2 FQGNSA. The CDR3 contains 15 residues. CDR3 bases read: TGTGCCAGCAGCTTCCTAGACAGGGCGAACACTGAA. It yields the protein CASSFLDRANTE. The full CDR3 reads CASSFLDRANTEAFF.

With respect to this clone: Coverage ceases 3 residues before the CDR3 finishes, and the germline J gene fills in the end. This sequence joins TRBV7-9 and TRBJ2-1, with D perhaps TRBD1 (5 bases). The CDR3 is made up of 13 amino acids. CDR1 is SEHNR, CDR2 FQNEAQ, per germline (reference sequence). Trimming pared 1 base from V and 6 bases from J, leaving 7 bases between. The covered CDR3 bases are TGTGCCAGCAGCTTAGGGGGCCGCAATGAG. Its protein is CASSLGGRNE. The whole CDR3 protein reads CASSLGGRNEQFF.

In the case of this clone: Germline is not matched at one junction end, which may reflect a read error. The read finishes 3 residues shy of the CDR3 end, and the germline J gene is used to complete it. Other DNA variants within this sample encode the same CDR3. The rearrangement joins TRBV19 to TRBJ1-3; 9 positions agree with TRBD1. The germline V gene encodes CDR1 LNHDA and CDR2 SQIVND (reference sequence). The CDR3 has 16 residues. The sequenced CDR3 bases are TGTGCCAGTTCCCCGCGGGACAGGGATTCAGGAAACACA. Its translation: CASSPRDRDSGNT. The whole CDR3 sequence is CASSPRDRDSGNTIYF. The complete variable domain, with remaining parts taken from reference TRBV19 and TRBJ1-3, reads DGGITQSPKYLFRKEGQNVTLSCEQNLNHDAMYWYRQDPGQGLRLIYYSQIVNDFQKGDIAEGYSVSREKKESFPLTVTSAQKNPTAFYLCASSPRDRDSGNTIYFGEGSWLTVV.

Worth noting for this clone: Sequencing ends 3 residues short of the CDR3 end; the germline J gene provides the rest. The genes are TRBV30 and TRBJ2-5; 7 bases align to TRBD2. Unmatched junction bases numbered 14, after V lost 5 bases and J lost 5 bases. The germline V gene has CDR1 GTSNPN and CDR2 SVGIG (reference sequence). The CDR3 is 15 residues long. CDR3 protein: CAWGEGFRGAETQYF. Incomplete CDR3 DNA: TGTGCCTGGGGGGAGGGTTTTAGGGGCGCGGAGACC.

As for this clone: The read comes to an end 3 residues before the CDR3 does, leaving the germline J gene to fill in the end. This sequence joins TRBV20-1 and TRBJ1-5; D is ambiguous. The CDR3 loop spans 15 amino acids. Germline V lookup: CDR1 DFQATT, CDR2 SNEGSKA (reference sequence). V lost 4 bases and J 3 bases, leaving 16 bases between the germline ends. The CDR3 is CSAKASSILNQPQHF. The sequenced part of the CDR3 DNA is TGCAGTGCTAAAGCGAGCAGCATCCTCAATCAGCCC.

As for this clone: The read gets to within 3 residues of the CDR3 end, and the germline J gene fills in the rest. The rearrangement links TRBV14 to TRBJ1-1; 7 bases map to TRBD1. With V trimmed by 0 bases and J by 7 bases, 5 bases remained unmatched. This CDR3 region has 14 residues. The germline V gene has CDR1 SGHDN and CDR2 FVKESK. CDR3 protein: CASSQDEAGGEAFF. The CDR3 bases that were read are TGTGCCAGCAGCCAAGATGAAGCAGGGGGTGAA.

CDR3 region: CASRGGNEKLFF. The DNA read from the CDR3 is TGTGCCAGTAGAGGGGGTAATGAAAAG. This sequence joins TRBV7-9 and TRBJ2-2, with D tentatively TRBD1 (6 bases). The observed sequence ends 3 residues before the CDR3 terminus, with the missing tail filled in from the germline J gene. This CDR3 spans 12 amino acids. The V gene's germline CDR1 is SEHNR and CDR2 FQNEAQ (reference sequence).

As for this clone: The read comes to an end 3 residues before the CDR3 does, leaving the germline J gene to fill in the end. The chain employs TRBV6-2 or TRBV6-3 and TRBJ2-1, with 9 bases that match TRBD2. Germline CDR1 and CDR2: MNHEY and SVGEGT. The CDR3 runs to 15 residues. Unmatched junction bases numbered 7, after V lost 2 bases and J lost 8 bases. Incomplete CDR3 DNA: TGTGCCAGCAGTTACCAGCGGGAGGCCTATGATGAG. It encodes CASSYQREAYDE. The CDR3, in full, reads CASSYQREAYDEQFF.

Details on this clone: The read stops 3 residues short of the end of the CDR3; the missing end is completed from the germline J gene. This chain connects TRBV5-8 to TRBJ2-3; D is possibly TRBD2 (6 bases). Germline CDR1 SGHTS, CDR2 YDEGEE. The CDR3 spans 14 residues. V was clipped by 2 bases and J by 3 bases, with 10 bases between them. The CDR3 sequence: CASSLDAGTDTQYF. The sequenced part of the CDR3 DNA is TGTGCCAGCAGCTTAGACGCGGGGACAGATACG.

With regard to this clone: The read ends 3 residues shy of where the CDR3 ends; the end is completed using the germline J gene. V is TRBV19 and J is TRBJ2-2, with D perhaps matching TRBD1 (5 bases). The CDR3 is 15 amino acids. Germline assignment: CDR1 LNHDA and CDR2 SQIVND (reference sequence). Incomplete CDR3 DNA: TGTGCCAGTACCAGTAGGGGATTACAGGATGAAAAG. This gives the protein CASTSRGLQDEK. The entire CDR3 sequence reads CASTSRGLQDEKLFF.

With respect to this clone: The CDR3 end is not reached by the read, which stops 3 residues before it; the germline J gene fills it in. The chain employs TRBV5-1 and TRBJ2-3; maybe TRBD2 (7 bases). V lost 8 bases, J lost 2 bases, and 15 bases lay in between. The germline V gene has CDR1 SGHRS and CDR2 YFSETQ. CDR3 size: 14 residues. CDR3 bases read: TGCGCCAGTTCGGGGGGCTCTTACACAGATACG. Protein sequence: CASSGGSYTDT. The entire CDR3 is CASSGGSYTDTQYF.

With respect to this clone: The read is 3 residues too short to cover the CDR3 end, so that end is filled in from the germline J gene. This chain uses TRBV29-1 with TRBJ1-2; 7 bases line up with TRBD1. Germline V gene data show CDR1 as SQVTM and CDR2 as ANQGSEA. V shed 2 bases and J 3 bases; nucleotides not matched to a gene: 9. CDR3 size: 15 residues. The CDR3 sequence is CSVEQRGTGDYGYTF. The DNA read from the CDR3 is TGCAGCGTTGAACAGAGGGGAACAGGGGACTATGGC.

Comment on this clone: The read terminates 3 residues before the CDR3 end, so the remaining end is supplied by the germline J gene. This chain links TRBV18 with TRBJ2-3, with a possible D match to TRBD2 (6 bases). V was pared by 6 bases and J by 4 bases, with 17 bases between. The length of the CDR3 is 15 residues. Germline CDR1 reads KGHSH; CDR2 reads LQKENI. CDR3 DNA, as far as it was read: TGTGCCAGCTCCCCGAGACTAGGTGGGGCAGATACG. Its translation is CASSPRLGGADT. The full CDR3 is CASSPRLGGADTQYF.

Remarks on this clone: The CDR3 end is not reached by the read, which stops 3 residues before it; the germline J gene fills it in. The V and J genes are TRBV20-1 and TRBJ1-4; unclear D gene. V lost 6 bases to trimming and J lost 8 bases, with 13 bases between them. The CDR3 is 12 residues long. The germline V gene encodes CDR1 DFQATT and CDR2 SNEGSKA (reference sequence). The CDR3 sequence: CSASATQEKLFF. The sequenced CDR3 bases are TGCAGTGCCTCTGCCACCCAGGAAAAA.

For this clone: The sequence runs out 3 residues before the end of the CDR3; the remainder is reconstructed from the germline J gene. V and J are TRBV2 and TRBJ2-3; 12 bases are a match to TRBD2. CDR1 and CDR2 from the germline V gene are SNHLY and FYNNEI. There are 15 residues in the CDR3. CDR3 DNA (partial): TGTGCCAGCAGGCCGGGACTAGCGGGTAGCGAGACG. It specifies CASRPGLAGSET. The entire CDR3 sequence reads CASRPGLAGSETQYF.

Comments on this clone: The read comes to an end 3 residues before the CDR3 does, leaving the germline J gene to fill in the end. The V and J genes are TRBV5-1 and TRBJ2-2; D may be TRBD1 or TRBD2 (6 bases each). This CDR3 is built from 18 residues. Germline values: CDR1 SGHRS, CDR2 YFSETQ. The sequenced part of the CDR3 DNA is TGCGCCAGCACCCGGAGGTTCTGGGGCGGGACAACTAATGAAAAG. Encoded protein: CASTRRFWGGTTNEK. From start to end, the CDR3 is CASTRRFWGGTTNEKLFF. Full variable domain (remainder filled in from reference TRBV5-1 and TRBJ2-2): KAGVTQTPRYLIKTRGQQVTLSCSPISGHRSVSWYQQTPGQGLQFLFEYFSETQRNKGNFPGRFSGRQFSNSRSEMNVSTLELGDSALYLCASTRRFWGGTTNEKLFFGEGSRLTVL.

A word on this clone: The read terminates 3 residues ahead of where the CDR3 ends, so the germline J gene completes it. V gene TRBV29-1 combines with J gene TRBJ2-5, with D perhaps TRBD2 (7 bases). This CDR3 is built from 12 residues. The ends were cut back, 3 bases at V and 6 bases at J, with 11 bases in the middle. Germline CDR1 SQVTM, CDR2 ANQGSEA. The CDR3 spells CSVEGGAKTQYF. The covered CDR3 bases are TGCAGCGTTGAGGGGGGGGCAAAGACC.

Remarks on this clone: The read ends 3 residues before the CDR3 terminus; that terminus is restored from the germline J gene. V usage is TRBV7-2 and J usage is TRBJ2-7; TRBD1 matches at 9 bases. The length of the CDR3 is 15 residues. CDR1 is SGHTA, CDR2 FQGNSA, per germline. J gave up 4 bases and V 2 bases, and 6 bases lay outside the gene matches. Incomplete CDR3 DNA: TGTGCCAGCAGCTTACGACAGGGGGACAGTTACGAG. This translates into CASSLRQGDSYE. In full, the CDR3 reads CASSLRQGDSYEQYF.

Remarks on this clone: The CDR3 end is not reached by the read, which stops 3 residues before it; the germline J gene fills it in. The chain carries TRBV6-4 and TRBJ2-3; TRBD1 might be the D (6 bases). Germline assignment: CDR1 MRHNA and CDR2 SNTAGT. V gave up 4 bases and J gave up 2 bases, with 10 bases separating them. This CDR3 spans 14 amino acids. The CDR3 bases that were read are TGTGCCAGCAGTGCCGACAGGAACACAGATACG. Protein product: CASSADRNTDT. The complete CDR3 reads CASSADRNTDTQYF.

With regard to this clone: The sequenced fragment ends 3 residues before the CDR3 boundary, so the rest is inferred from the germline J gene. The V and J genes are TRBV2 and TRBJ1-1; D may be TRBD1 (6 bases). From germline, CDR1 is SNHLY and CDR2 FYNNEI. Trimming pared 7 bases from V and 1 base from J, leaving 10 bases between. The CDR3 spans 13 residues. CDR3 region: CASKGQWNTEAFF. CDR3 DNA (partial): TGTGCCAGCAAAGGACAGTGGAACACTGAA.

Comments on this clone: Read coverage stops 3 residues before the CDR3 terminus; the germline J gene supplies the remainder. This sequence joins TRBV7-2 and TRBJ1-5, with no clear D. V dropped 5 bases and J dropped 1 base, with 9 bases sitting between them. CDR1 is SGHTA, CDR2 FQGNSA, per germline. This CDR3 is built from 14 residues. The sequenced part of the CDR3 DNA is TGTGCCAGCAGCCTAGGTCGGAGCAATCAGCCC. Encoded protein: CASSLGRSNQP. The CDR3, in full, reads CASSLGRSNQPQHF.

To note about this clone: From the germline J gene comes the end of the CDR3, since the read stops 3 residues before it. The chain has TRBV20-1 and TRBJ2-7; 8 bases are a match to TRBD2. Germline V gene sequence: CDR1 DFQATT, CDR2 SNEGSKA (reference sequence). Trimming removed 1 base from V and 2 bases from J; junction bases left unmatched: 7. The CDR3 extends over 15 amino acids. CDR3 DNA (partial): TGCAGTGCTAGAGCGGAACTAGCGGAAGCCTACGAG. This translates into CSARAELAEAYE. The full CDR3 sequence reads CSARAELAEAYEQYF.

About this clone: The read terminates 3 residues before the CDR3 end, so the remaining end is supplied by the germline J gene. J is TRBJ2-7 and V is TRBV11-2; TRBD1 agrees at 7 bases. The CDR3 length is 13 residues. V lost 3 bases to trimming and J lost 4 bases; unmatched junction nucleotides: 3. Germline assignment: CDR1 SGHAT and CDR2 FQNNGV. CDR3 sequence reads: CASSLGQTYEQYF. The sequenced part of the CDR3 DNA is TGTGCCAGCAGCTTGGGACAGACATACGAG.

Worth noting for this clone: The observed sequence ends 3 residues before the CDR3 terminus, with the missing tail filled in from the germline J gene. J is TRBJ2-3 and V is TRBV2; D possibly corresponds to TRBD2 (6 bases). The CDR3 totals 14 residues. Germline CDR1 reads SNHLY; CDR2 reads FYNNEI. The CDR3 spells CASRDRGGGETQYF. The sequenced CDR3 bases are TGTGCCAGCAGGGACCGTGGCGGAGGGGAGACG.

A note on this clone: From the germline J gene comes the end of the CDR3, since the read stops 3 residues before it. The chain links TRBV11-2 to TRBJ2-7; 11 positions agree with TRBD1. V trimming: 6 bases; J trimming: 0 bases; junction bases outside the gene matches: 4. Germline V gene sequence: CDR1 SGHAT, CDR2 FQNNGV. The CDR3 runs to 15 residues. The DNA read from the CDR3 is TGTGCCAGCAGTCCGGACAGGGGGCCCTCCTACGAG. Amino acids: CASSPDRGPSYE. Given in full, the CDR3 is CASSPDRGPSYEQYF.

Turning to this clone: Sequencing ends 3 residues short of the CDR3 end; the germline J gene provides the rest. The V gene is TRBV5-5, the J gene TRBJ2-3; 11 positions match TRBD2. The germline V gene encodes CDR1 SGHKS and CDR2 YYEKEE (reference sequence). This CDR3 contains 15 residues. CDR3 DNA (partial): TGTGCCAGCAGAACAGGACTAGCGGGCCGAGAGACG. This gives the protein CASRTGLAGRET. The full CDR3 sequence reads CASRTGLAGRETQYF.

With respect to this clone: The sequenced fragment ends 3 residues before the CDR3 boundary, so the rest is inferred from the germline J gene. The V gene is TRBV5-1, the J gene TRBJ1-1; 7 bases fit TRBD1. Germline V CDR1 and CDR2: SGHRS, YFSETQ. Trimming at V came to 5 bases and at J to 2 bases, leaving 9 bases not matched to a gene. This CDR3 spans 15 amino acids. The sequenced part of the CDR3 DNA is TGCGCCAGCAGGAAACTCACAGGGGACAACACTGAA. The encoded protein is CASRKLTGDNTE. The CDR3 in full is CASRKLTGDNTEAFF. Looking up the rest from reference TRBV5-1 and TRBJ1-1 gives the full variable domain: KAGVTQTPRYLIKTRGQQVTLSCSPISGHRSVSWYQQTPGQGLQFLFEYFSETQRNKGNFPGRFSGRQFSNSRSEMNVSTLELGDSALYLCASRKLTGDNTEAFFGQGTRLTVV.

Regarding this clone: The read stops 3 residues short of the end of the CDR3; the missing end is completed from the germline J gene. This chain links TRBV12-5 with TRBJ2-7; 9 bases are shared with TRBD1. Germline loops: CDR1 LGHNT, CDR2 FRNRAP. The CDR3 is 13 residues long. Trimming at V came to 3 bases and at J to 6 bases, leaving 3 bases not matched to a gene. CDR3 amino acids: CASGLLTGGEQYF. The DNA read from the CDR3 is TGTGCTAGTGGTTTACTGACAGGGGGCGAG.

The CDR3 spells CASGDLEGAGGYTF. The sequenced part of the CDR3 DNA is TGTGCCAGCGGGGACTTAGAGGGGGCAGGGGGC. The chain recombines TRBV6-2 or TRBV6-3 with TRBJ1-2; 7 bases align to TRBD1. Sequencing ends 3 residues short of the CDR3 end; the germline J gene provides the rest. The CDR3 is made up of 14 amino acids. Germline CDR1 and CDR2: MNHEY and SVGEGT.

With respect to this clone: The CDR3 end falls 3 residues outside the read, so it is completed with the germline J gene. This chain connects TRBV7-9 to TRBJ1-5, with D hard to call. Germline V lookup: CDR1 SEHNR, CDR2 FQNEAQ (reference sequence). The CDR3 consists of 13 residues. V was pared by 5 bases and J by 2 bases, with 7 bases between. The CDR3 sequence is CASSQTGNQPQHF. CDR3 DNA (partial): TGTGCCAGCAGCCAAACTGGCAATCAGCCC.

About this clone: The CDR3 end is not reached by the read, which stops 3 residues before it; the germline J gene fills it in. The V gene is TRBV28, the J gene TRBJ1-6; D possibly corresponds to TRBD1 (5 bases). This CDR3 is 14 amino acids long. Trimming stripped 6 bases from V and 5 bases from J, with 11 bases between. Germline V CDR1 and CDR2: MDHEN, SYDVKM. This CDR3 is CASRVTANNSPLHF. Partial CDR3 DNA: TGTGCCAGCAGGGTGACAGCCAATAATTCACCC.